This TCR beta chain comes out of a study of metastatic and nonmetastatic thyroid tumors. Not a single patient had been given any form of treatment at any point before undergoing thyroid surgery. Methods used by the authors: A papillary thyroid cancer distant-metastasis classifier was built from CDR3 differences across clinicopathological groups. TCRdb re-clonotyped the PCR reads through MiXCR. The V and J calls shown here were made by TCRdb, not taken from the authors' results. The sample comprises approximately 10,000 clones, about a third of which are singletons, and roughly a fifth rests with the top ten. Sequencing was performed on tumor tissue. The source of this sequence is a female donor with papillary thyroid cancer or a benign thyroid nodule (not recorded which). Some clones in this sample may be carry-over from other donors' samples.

The CDR3 protein is CASSLDRNTGELFF. The CDR3, as DNA: TGCGCCAGCAGCTTAGACAGGAACACCGGGGAGCTGTTTTTT. V is TRBV5-1 and J is TRBJ2-2; D may be TRBD1 (5 bases). Trimming removed 2 bases from V and 1 base from J, with 6 bases in between. Germline CDR1 and CDR2: SGHRS and YFSETQ. The CDR3 length is 14 residues.